This passage covers 26 T cell receptor beta chains from one sample sequenced in a study of blood T cell repertoires in COVID-19. The assay was immunoSEQ multiplex PCR, and TCRdb's table has in-frame clones only and misses some. The sample carries about 260,000 clones, 83% recorded once. Sequencing was carried out using peripheral blood. The receptors originated from a woman in her fifties or sixties who had recovered from COVID-19.

The chain carries TRBV7-2 and TRBJ2-3; no reliable D call. Germline CDR1 is SGHTA and CDR2 is FQGNSA. With 7 bases removed from V and 1 base from J, the gap between germline ends came to 9 bases. The CDR3 runs 13 residues. DNA for the CDR3: TGTGCCAGCATCTTTGTCGGCACAGATACGCAGTATTTT. It codes for CASIFVGTDTQYF.

V and J are TRBV11-2 and TRBJ2-3, with D possibly matching TRBD2 (6 bases). Germline-derived CDR1 and CDR2 are SGHAT and FQNNGV. The CDR3 sequence is 18 residues long. Deletions cut 3 bases from V and 0 bases from J, with 19 bases between. CDR3 nucleotide sequence: TGTGCCAGCAGCTTCTGGTTGCGGAGGGGCCTAAGCACAGATACGCAGTATTTT. Its translation is CASSFWLRRGLSTDTQYF.

The rearrangement uses TRBV21-1 and TRBJ2-3; the D call in the table, TRBD2, was not verified against the DNA. TRBV21-1 is a listed pseudogene. The CDR3 spans 17 residues. For the CDR3, the DNA is TGTGCCAGCAGCAAAATTCTTCAAGCGGGAGCCACAGATACGCAGTATTTT. Encoded protein: CASSKILQAGATDTQYF.

V is TRBV10-3 and J is TRBJ2-6; 7 nucleotides match TRBD1. Trimming took 9 bases from V and 4 from J; bases not matched to a gene: 3. The CDR3 is 13 residues long. The germline gives CDR1 ENHRY, CDR2 SYGVKD. The CDR3 protein is CAIQGNGANVLTF. The CDR3 coding sequence is TGTGCCATACAGGGGAACGGGGCCAACGTCCTGACTTTC.

The J gene is TRBJ2-3, the V gene TRBV7-6, with 7 bases identical to TRBD2. CDR1 and CDR2 from the germline V gene are SGHVS and FNYEAQ. After removal of 7 bases from V and 1 base from J, the junction contained 8 bases not matched to a gene. There are 15 residues in the CDR3. The chain's CDR3 is CASIAGDARTDTQYF. The CDR3, as DNA: TGTGCCAGCATCGCGGGGGACGCCCGCACAGATACGCAGTATTTT.

This sequence joins TRBV5-6 and TRBJ1-2, with TRBD1 identical over 7 bases. J was trimmed by 7 bases and V by 0 bases; bases with no gene match: 9. Germline V lookup: CDR1 SGHDT, CDR2 YYEEEE. CDR3 length: 15 residues. The CDR3: CASSLVDEGGSGYTF. CDR3 DNA sequence: TGTGCCAGCAGCTTGGTGGATGAAGGGGGCTCTGGCTACACCTTC. The full variable domain, completed using reference TRBV5-6 and TRBJ1-2, is DAGVTQSPTHLIKTRGQQVTLRCSPKSGHDTVSWYQQALGQGPQFIFQYYEEEERQRGNFPDRFSGHQFPNYSSELNVNALLLGDSALYLCASSLVDEGGSGYTFGSGTRLTVV.

This clone was picked up many times. The V call is TRBV28, the J call TRBJ1-5; no clear D. The CDR3 is 12 residues long. Germline lookup yields CDR1 MDHEN and CDR2 SYDVKM. The V end was cut by 5 bases, the J end by 7 bases, with 9 bases between. The CDR3 here is CASSPVRQPQHF. The CDR3 DNA reads as TGTGCCAGCAGTCCAGTAAGACAGCCCCAGCATTTT. Complete variable domain (other parts from reference TRBV28 and TRBJ1-5): DVKVTQSSRYLVKRTGEKVFLECVQDMDHENMFWYRQDPGLGLRLIYFSYDVKMKEKGDIPEGYSVSREKKERFSLILESASTNQTSMYLCASSPVRQPQHFGDGTRLSIL.

V usage is TRBV28 and J usage is TRBJ2-7; 10 bases line up with TRBD2. The V and J ends lost 8 bases and 3 bases, in that order; junction bases with no gene match: 10. The CDR3 runs 15 residues. Germline CDR1 reads MDHEN; CDR2 reads SYDVKM. The CDR3 region has the DNA TGTGCCAGCGCTAGCGGGAGTAAAGTAAGCTACGAGCAGTACTTC. The encoded protein is CASASGSKVSYEQYF.

V gene TRBV7-2 combines with J gene TRBJ2-1; D uncertain. V lost 1 base and J 5 bases, leaving 15 bases between the germline ends. CDR3 size: 16 residues. The germline gives CDR1 SGHTA, CDR2 FQGNSA. DNA of the CDR3: TGTGCCAGCAGCTTAGATGGCCGATCTCTCCACAATGAGCAGTTCTTC. Translated: CASSLDGRSLHNEQFF.

J is TRBJ1-3 and V is TRBV19; no reliable D call. The germline V gene encodes CDR1 LNHDA and CDR2 SQIVND (reference sequence). The CDR3 sequence is 14 residues long. The V end lost 11 bases, the J end lost 6 bases, and 20 bases lay between the germline ends. CDR3 amino acids: CAAKEYPNSNTIYF. CDR3 bases: TGTGCCGCCAAGGAGTACCCGAACTCAAACACCATATATTTT. The full variable domain, its missing parts supplied by reference TRBV19 and TRBJ1-3, is DGGITQSPKYLFRKEGQNVTLSCEQNLNHDAMYWYRQDPGQGLRLIYYSQIVNDFQKGDIAEGYSVSREKKESFPLTVTSAQKNPTAFYLCAAKEYPNSNTIYFGEGSWLTVV.

This chain connects TRBV9 to TRBJ2-7, with TRBD2 matching 10 bases. The trim removed 0 bases at V and 2 bases at J, leaving 5 bases unmatched. The germline V gene encodes CDR1 SGDLS and CDR2 YYNGEE. The CDR3 is 16 residues long. Here the CDR3 reads CASSVGSSGGAYEQYF. The CDR3 coding sequence is TGTGCCAGCAGCGTAGGTTCCAGCGGGGGGGCCTACGAGCAGTACTTC.

V is TRBV25-1 and J is TRBJ2-3; the D gene is possibly TRBD1 (5 bases). This CDR3 has 12 amino acids. Deletions cut 5 bases from V and 6 bases from J, with 9 bases between. CDR1 is MGHDK and CDR2 is SYGVNS in the germline V gene. The CDR3 region is CASSRGSDTQYF. Written as DNA, the CDR3 is TGTGCCAGCAGTAGGGGATCGGATACGCAGTATTTT.

The chain combines TRBV3-1 (or the pseudogene TRBV3-2) with TRBJ2-7, with D uncertain. Germline assignment: CDR1 LGHDT and CDR2 YNNKEL (reference sequence). Trimming pared 6 bases from V and 4 bases from J, leaving 43 bases between. This CDR3 spans 23 amino acids. CDR3 coding DNA: TGTGCCAGCAGTTCCAGACCGGATAGCAGATTTCAAATACCGACCAAGAAAGATTACGAGCAGTACTTC. This sequence encodes CASSSRPDSRFQIPTKKDYEQYF.

The rearrangement uses TRBV6-2 or TRBV6-3 and TRBJ2-7; maybe TRBD1 (5 bases). V shed 6 bases and J shed 6 bases, with 12 bases lying between them. There are 12 residues in the CDR3. Germline CDR1 is MNHEY and CDR2 is SVGEGT. CDR3 region: CASSVGASEQYF. CDR3 sequence (DNA): TGTGCCAGCAGCGTAGGGGCGAGCGAGCAGTACTTC.

This clone was recorded only once. The genes are TRBV4-3 and TRBJ2-6; D ambiguous. CDR3 length: 17 amino acids. V was trimmed by 1 base and J by 0 bases, leaving 10 bases between them. The V gene's germline CDR1 is LGHNA and CDR2 YSLEER. CDR3 residues: CASSQAPPGSGANVLTF. CDR3 DNA: TGCGCCAGCAGCCAAGCCCCCCCAGGCTCTGGGGCCAACGTCCTGACTTTC.

The chain is built from TRBV3-1 (or the pseudogene TRBV3-2) and TRBJ2-7; 7 bases are a match to TRBD1. The CDR3 has 13 amino acids. Trimming at V came to 2 bases and at J to 6 bases, leaving 4 bases not matched to a gene. The V gene's germline CDR1 is LGHDT and CDR2 YNNKEL (reference sequence). CDR3 nucleotide sequence: TGTGCCAGCAGCCAACCCACAGGGGCCGAGCAGTACTTC. Its translation: CASSQPTGAEQYF.

The chain links TRBV7-6 to TRBJ1-5, with unresolved D. This CDR3 is 15 amino acids long. V dropped 5 bases and J dropped 0 bases, with 11 bases sitting between them. From germline, CDR1 is SGHVS and CDR2 FNYEAQ. This chain's CDR3 is CASSISPLSNQPQHF. DNA for the CDR3: TGTGCCAGCAGCATTAGTCCCCTTAGCAATCAGCCCCAGCATTTT.

Points on this clone: This sample includes further DNA sequences coding for the same CDR3. The J gene is TRBJ1-6, the V gene TRBV30; D gene uncertain. The CDR3 has 13 residues. Per germline, CDR1 GTSNPN and CDR2 SVGIG (reference sequence). Trimming took 0 bases from V and 7 from J, leaving 7 bases between them. CDR3 bases: TGTGCCTGGAGTGTACGGGAAAATTCACCCCTCCACTTT. Translating it yields CAWSVRENSPLHF. Together with reference TRBV30 and TRBJ1-6, the CDR3 gives the full variable domain: SQTIHQWPATLVQPVGSPLSLECTVEGTSNPNLYWYRQAAGRGLQLLFYSVGIGQISSEVPQNLSASRPQDRQFILSSKKLLLSDSGFYLCAWSVRENSPLHFGNGTRLTVT.

This sequence joins TRBV2 and TRBJ1-5, with D unclear. Germline V gene lookup returns CDR1 SNHLY and CDR2 FYNNEI. V dropped 5 bases and J dropped 4 bases, with 21 bases sitting between them. The CDR3 length is 17 residues. The CDR3 nucleotides read TGTGCCAGCAGTCCTACAGAACTCCTACTAGGGAATCAGCCCCAGCATTTT. Translation gives CASSPTELLLGNQPQHF.

This chain connects TRBV4-2 to TRBJ2-7, with 8 positions matching TRBD2. The germline V gene has CDR1 LGHNA and CDR2 YNFKEQ. The junction had 14 bases not matched to a gene; V was cut back by 5 bases and J by 5 bases. The CDR3 has 16 residues. The CDR3 DNA sequence: TGTGCCAGCAGCTACCTTTGGGCGGGGGGCCGGGACGAGCAGTACTTC. It yields the protein CASSYLWAGGRDEQYF.

The V gene is TRBV5-4, the J gene TRBJ1-2; D is perhaps TRBD1 (6 bases). The CDR3 is 15 residues long. V was cut by 4 bases and J by 2 bases, with 15 bases left in between. CDR1 SGHNT and CDR2 YYREEE come from the germline V gene (reference sequence). The CDR3 here is CASSPFGQPNYGYTF. The CDR3 bases are TGTGCCAGCAGCCCCTTTGGACAGCCCAACTATGGCTACACCTTC.

The chain carries TRBV5-1 and TRBJ1-6; 7 bases fit TRBD1. There are 14 residues in the CDR3. V was clipped by 0 bases and J by 9 bases; unmatched bases: 3. Germline-derived CDR1 and CDR2 are SGHRS and YFSETQ. CDR3 sequence: CASSLGQGSSPLHF. As DNA, the CDR3 is TGCGCCAGCAGCTTGGGACAGGGTAGTTCACCCCTCCACTTT.

The chain combines TRBV6-2 or TRBV6-3 with TRBJ1-2; D call uncertain. Germline assignment: CDR1 MNHEY and CDR2 SVGEGT. V lost 2 bases and J lost 3, with 7 bases in between. The CDR3 loop spans 13 amino acids. The CDR3 DNA reads as TGTGCCAGCAGTTACGTGGAGGACTATGGCTACACCTTC. This gives the protein CASSYVEDYGYTF.

The chain uses TRBV18 and TRBJ1-1, with D perhaps matching TRBD1 (5 bases). Germline V lookup: CDR1 KGHSH, CDR2 LQKENI. CDR3 length equals 14 residues. The V end lost 2 bases, the J end lost 0 bases, and 7 bases lay between the germline ends. CDR3 coding DNA: TGTGCCAGCTCACCAAGACAGATGAACACTGAAGCTTTCTTT. Protein product: CASSPRQMNTEAFF.

The rearrangement links TRBV27 to TRBJ2-5; 8 positions match TRBD2. The CDR3 length is 16 residues. In germline, CDR1 is MNHEY, CDR2 SMNVEV (reference sequence). The trim removed 3 bases at V and 7 bases at J, leaving 13 bases unmatched. The CDR3 loop is CASSFYTSGAGGTQYF. The CDR3, as DNA: TGTGCCAGCAGTTTTTATACTAGCGGTGCCGGGGGGACCCAGTACTTC.

The V call is TRBV5-1, the J call TRBJ2-5, with 10 bases aligning to TRBD1. Germline V CDR1 and CDR2: SGHRS, YFSETQ. Germline trimming cut 4 bases from V and 4 bases from J; bases unmatched to any gene: 4. The CDR3 totals 14 residues. DNA of the CDR3: TGCGCCAGCAGCCTCCGACAGGGGGCAGAGACCCAGTACTTC. Amino acids: CASSLRQGAETQYF.